The source of this TCR beta chain is a study of T cell changes during pregnancy in multiple sclerosis. Generated by immunoSEQ multiplex PCR, the TCRdb table keeps only in-frame clones and is missing some. This table has 43,000 or so clones, around 90% appearing once. The CDR3 extends over 13 amino acids. V gave up 3 bases and J gave up 7 bases, with 13 bases separating them. Germline V gene lookup returns CDR1 MDHEN and CDR2 SYDVKM. The sequencing here drew on peripheral blood, taken in the first trimester of pregnancy. The chain uses TRBV28 and TRBJ2-7; the D gene is possibly TRBD1 (6 bases). The clonotype originates from a female donor with multiple sclerosis, enrolled in a pregnancy study. The CDR3 DNA reads TGTGCCAGCAGTTTGGCGATCACAGGGGAGCAGTACTTC. Translated, it gives CASSLAITGEQYF.